These T cell receptor beta chains were read from a single sample in a study of T cell repertoires in cytomegalovirus infection. TCRdb called the reads again in MiXCR, with one record for every CDR3 protein. Of roughly 280,000 distinct CDR3 sequences listed, roughly an eighth are singletons. The sample comprised PBMCs. These receptors were taken from a human donor in good health (CMV status not recorded). Some clones in this sample may be carry-over from other donors' samples. Each CDR3 is given with its conserved first and last residue. Fields, in order: J gene, clone size, D gene, V gene, CDR3 protein, CDR3 DNA. A D gene is named only where the DNA matches it firmly. Clone size is given for some rows only: seen once, a few or many times, or a class if the clone is expanded.

TRBJ2-2 once TRBD1 TRBV3-1 CASSPRDRGYTGELFF TGTGCCAGCAGCCCGCGGGACAGGGGTTACACCGGGGAGCTGTTTTTT
TRBJ1-2 few - TRBV25-1 CASSEIGGAYGYTF TGTGCCAGCAGTGAAATCGGGGGAGCCTATGGCTACACCTTC
TRBJ2-1 few - TRBV29-1 CSARDVYNEQFF TGCAGCGCCCGGGACGTCTACAATGAGCAGTTCTTC
TRBJ1-5 - - TRBV7-3 CASSLVSLYSNQPQHF TGTGCCAGCAGCTTAGTCAGTTTGTATAGCAATCAGCCCCAGCATTTT
TRBJ1-2 - TRBD1 TRBV29-1 CSVPDRGGYTF TGCAGCGTTCCGGACAGGGGAGGCTACACCTTC
TRBJ1-5 - - TRBV5-1 CATQGKPSNQPQHF TGCGCCACCCAGGGGAAGCCCAGCAATCAGCCCCAGCATTTT
TRBJ2-3 few - TRBV20-1 CSARTSPMGADTQYF TGCAGTGCGAGGACTTCCCCCATGGGTGCAGATACGCAGTATTTT
TRBJ2-1 few TRBD2 TRBV9 CASSFRLADEQFF TGTGCCAGCAGCTTCCGACTAGCAGATGAGCAGTTCTTC
TRBJ2-3 many TRBD2 TRBV7-2 CASSYGRIDTQYF TGTGCCAGCTCGTACGGGAGGATAGATACGCAGTATTTT
TRBJ2-3 many TRBD2 TRBV7-2 CASSLDSGGPSTDTQYF TGTGCCAGCAGCTTAGACAGCGGGGGCCCCAGCACAGATACGCAGTATTTT
TRBJ1-1 many - TRBV29-1 CSVVSDARRMRNTEAFF TGCAGCGTTGTTAGTGACGCCAGACGAATGAGGAACACTGAAGCTTTCTTT
TRBJ1-1 many TRBD1 TRBV6-1 CASRFTFDRENTEAFF TGTGCCAGCAGGTTTACCTTCGACAGGGAGAACACTGAAGCTTTCTTT
TRBJ2-3 many TRBD2 TRBV7-2 CASSRLSGRATDTQYF TGTGCCAGCAGCCGACTCAGCGGGAGGGCCACAGATACGCAGTATTTT
TRBJ2-3 many - TRBV29-1 CSVDEGGTDTQYF TGCAGCGTTGATGAGGGGGGCACAGATACGCAGTATTTT
TRBJ2-5 - TRBD2 TRBV7-9 CAPGLAGGETQYF TGTGCCCCCGGACTAGCGGGAGGGGAGACCCAGTACTTC
TRBJ1-3 many - TRBV7-2 CASSLEPHSGNTIYF TGTGCCAGCAGCTTAGAGCCGCACTCTGGAAACACCATATATTTT
TRBJ2-3 - - TRBV28 CASSATGRGTDTQYF TGTGCCAGCAGTGCAACAGGGAGGGGCACAGATACGCAGTATTTT
TRBJ2-3 - - TRBV20-1 CSAPPGSTDTQYF TGCAGTGCACCGCCAGGGAGCACAGATACGCAGTATTTT
TRBJ2-7 many TRBD1 TRBV7-2 CASSLVGQGNEQYF TGTGCCAGCAGCTTAGTGGGACAGGGGAACGAGCAGTACTTC
TRBJ2-1 many TRBD2 TRBV28 CASSPRRGNRNEQFF TGTGCCAGCAGTCCACGGCGGGGGAATCGGAATGAGCAGTTCTTC
TRBJ2-1 many - TRBV7-2 CASTPGSEYNEQFF TGTGCCAGCACCCCGGGGTCGGAGTACAATGAGCAGTTCTTC
TRBJ2-1 many TRBD2 TRBV11-1 CASSFGREGVYNEQFF TGTGCCAGCAGCTTTGGGCGGGAGGGGGTCTACAATGAGCAGTTCTTC
TRBJ1-5 many TRBD1 TRBV7-2 CASSLGDSSNQPQHF TGTGCCAGCAGCTTAGGGGACAGCAGCAATCAGCCCCAGCATTTT
TRBJ2-7 - TRBD2 TRBV28 CASSLLWEGSYEQYF TGTGCCAGCAGTTTATTGTGGGAGGGCTCCTACGAGCAGTACTTC
TRBJ1-2 many - TRBV29-1 CSVAASNYGYTF TGCAGCGTTGCAGCTTCTAACTATGGCTACACCTTC
TRBJ2-4 many TRBD2 TRBV6-6 CASSRRREGLAKNIQYF TGTGCCAGCAGTCGACGGCGGGAGGGGCTAGCCAAAAACATTCAGTACTTC
TRBJ2-3 few TRBD2 TRBV28 CASSPLTSGRTDTQYF TGTGCCAGCAGTCCACTGACTAGCGGACGCACAGATACGCAGTATTTT
TRBJ1-2 - - TRBV7-2 CASSPPGRGDGYTF TGTGCCAGCAGCCCCCCTGGGAGGGGAGACGGCTACACCTTC
TRBJ2-7 many - TRBV6-2/TRBV6-3 CASREAAYEQYF TGTGCCAGCCGCGAGGCGGCCTACGAGCAGTACTTC
TRBJ1-1 many - TRBV7-3 CASSSYTNTEAFF TGTGCCAGCAGCTCTTACACGAACACTGAAGCTTTCTTT
TRBJ2-1 many - TRBV6-5 CASRDAVGGEQFF TGTGCCAGCAGGGACGCGGTGGGAGGTGAGCAGTTCTTC
TRBJ2-7 few TRBD1 TRBV2 CASRGTGGKSYEQYF TGTGCCAGCAGGGGGACAGGGGGCAAGTCCTACGAGCAGTACTTC
TRBJ2-5 many - TRBV7-3 CASSLRGAGETQYF TGTGCCAGCAGTCTAAGGGGGGCGGGGGAGACCCAGTACTTC
TRBJ2-7 few - TRBV20-1 CSATLKDEQYF TGCAGTGCTACTCTTAAGGACGAGCAGTACTTC
TRBJ2-1 many TRBD2 TRBV28 CATPGRSGTDEQFF TGTGCCACCCCTGGGCGTAGCGGGACTGATGAGCAGTTCTTC
TRBJ1-1 - - TRBV27 CASSPSRTGSTEAFF TGTGCCAGCAGTCCGAGTCGAACAGGGAGCACTGAAGCTTTCTTT
TRBJ2-1 few - TRBV24-1 CATSDLIADSYNEQFF TGTGCCACCAGTGATTTGATCGCGGACTCCTACAATGAGCAGTTCTTC
TRBJ2-5 few - TRBV24-1 CATSGTNRRQETQYF TGTGCCACCAGTGGGACGAATCGACGTCAAGAGACCCAGTACTTC
TRBJ2-2 few TRBD1 TRBV9 CASSGQGAGELFF TGTGCCAGCAGCGGACAGGGAGCCGGGGAGCTGTTTTTT
TRBJ2-7 few - TRBV12-3/TRBV12-4 CASSLAGSGREQYF TGTGCCAGCAGTTTGGCCGGGTCGGGCCGGGAGCAGTACTTC
TRBJ2-7 many TRBD2 TRBV12-3/TRBV12-4 CASSRLAPPYEQYF TGTGCCAGCAGTCGACTAGCGCCGCCCTACGAGCAGTACTTC
TRBJ2-1 - TRBD1 TRBV25-1 CASSDHHRGPPEQFF TGTGCCAGCAGTGATCATCACAGGGGGCCGCCGGAGCAGTTCTTC
TRBJ2-5 - TRBD1 TRBV9 CASSAGTGGKTQYF TGTGCCAGCAGCGCCGGGACAGGGGGAAAGACCCAGTACTTC
TRBJ2-7 - - TRBV6-2/TRBV6-3 CASSPSSEVPSYEQYF TGTGCCAGCAGTCCTTCTTCGGAGGTGCCCTCCTACGAGCAGTACTTC
TRBJ2-1 many TRBD2 TRBV7-2 CASSPEVGGGEFF TGTGCCAGCAGCCCAGAAGTCGGGGGAGGGGAGTTCTTC
TRBJ1-5 many TRBD1 TRBV11-2 CASSRGTVNQPQHF TGTGCCAGCAGCCGAGGGACAGTCAATCAGCCCCAGCATTTT
TRBJ2-4 - - TRBV10-2 CASSVMDSSNIQYF TGCGCCAGCAGTGTCATGGACAGTTCCAACATTCAGTACTTC
TRBJ2-2 few - TRBV2 CASRVRTGELFF TGTGCCAGCAGAGTTAGGACCGGGGAGCTGTTTTTT
TRBJ2-1 many TRBD2 TRBV28 CASSPRAGGGYNEQFF TGTGCCAGCAGCCCTCGGGCGGGCGGGGGCTACAATGAGCAGTTCTTC
TRBJ2-7 - - TRBV6-1 CASMGPLGQQYF TGTGCCAGCATGGGCCCTCTGGGGCAACAGTACTTC